These 24 T cell receptor beta chains originate from one sample sequenced in a study of STAT5B mutations in CD4+ large granular lymphocyte leukemia. This table comes from immunoSEQ multiplex PCR, and its TCRdb copy is limited to in-frame clones, with some not included. The sample contains tens of thousands of clones, about 82% of which appear only once. The sequenced sample was CD4+ T cells from blood buffy coats. The receptors stem from a human donor in good health.

The table lists this clone with a count of one. The chain links TRBV7-8 to TRBJ1-5; D ambiguous. V lost 0 bases to trimming and J lost 8 bases, with 8 bases between them. CDR3 size: 13 residues. CDR1 is SGHVS and CDR2 is FQNEAQ in the germline V gene. CDR3 DNA sequence: TGTGCCAGCAGCTTAGCTACTACAGAGCCCCAGCATTTT. It is translated as CASSLATTEPQHF.

This sequence joins TRBV2 and TRBJ2-5; 8 bases line up with TRBD2. Trimming at V came to 8 bases and at J to 5 bases, leaving 10 bases not matched to a gene. The CDR3 runs to 14 residues. Germline-derived CDR1 and CDR2 are SNHLY and FYNNEI. The CDR3: CASRASGSRETQYF. As DNA, the CDR3 is TGTGCCAGCCGCGCGAGCGGGAGTAGGGAGACCCAGTACTTC.

The chain employs TRBV5-1 and TRBJ2-1; the match to TRBD2 covers 10 bases. Germline V gene data show CDR1 as SGHRS and CDR2 as YFSETQ. The V segment lost 4 bases and the J segment 0 bases; nucleotides outside the gene matches: 4. The CDR3 sequence is 16 residues long. The CDR3 DNA follows: TGCGCCAGCAGCGCCGGACTAGCGGCCTCCTACAATGAGCAGTTCTTC. Amino acids: CASSAGLAASYNEQFF.

The V call is TRBV5-1, the J call TRBJ2-6; TRBD1 matches 11 bases. Losses at the gene ends were 5 bases for V and 1 base for J; bases not matched to a gene: 5. The CDR3 has 17 amino acids. Germline V lookup: CDR1 SGHRS, CDR2 YFSETQ. CDR3 residues: CASRIGQGASGANVLTF. The CDR3 coding sequence is TGCGCCAGCAGAATAGGACAGGGGGCGTCTGGGGCCAACGTCCTGACTTTC. The full variable domain, rest sourced from reference TRBV5-1 and TRBJ2-6, is KAGVTQTPRYLIKTRGQQVTLSCSPISGHRSVSWYQQTPGQGLQFLFEYFSETQRNKGNFPGRFSGRQFSNSRSEMNVSTLELGDSALYLCASRIGQGASGANVLTFGAGSRLTVL.

The rearrangement links TRBV27 to TRBJ2-7, with a tentative D call TRBD1 (5 bases). Trimming stripped 4 bases from V and 7 bases from J, with 11 bases between. CDR3 length: 12 amino acids. Germline V lookup: CDR1 MNHEY, CDR2 SMNVEV (reference sequence). The CDR3 loop is CASSYLGREQYF. The CDR3 DNA reads TGTGCCAGCAGTTATCTGGGGCGGGAGCAGTACTTC.

The chain couples TRBV19 to TRBJ2-2; possibly TRBD1 for D (6 bases). CDR1 is LNHDA and CDR2 is SQIVND in the germline V gene (reference sequence). V dropped 5 bases and J dropped 6 bases, with 13 bases sitting between them. The CDR3 contains 14 residues. The CDR3 reads CASSGDIYSGELFF. The CDR3 bases are TGTGCCAGTAGTGGGGACATATATTCCGGGGAGCTGTTTTTT. The variable domain in full, with the rest retrieved from reference TRBV19 and TRBJ2-2, is DGGITQSPKYLFRKEGQNVTLSCEQNLNHDAMYWYRQDPGQGLRLIYYSQIVNDFQKGDIAEGYSVSREKKESFPLTVTSAQKNPTAFYLCASSGDIYSGELFFGEGSRLTVL.

The chain carries TRBV7-8 and TRBJ1-4, with D possibly matching TRBD1 (5 bases). In germline, CDR1 is SGHVS, CDR2 FQNEAQ. With 5 bases removed from V and 8 bases from J, the gap between germline ends came to 18 bases. The CDR3 is 15 residues long. CDR3 amino acids: CASSPRFGAGEKLFF. The CDR3 bases are TGTGCCAGCAGCCCCAGGTTTGGGGCCGGAGAAAAACTGTTTTTT.

The table lists this clone with a few counts. J is TRBJ1-1 and V is TRBV30; D unresolved. Per the germline V gene, CDR1 is GTSNPN and CDR2 is SVGIG (reference sequence). Trimming took off 5 bases at V and 10 bases at J, with 11 bases between the two ends. The CDR3 is made up of 10 amino acids. The CDR3 region is CAWAERRAFF. For the CDR3, the DNA is TGTGCCTGGGCGGAGAGGAGAGCTTTCTTT.

This rearrangement joins TRBV9 to TRBJ2-1; 10 bases are a match to TRBD2. The CDR3 has 15 amino acids. CDR1 is SGDLS and CDR2 is YYNGEE in the germline V gene. V lost 4 bases, J lost 7 bases, and 8 bases stayed unmatched. The CDR3 here is CASSTGLAPFNEQFF. The CDR3 nucleotides read TGTGCCAGCAGCACGGGACTAGCGCCTTTTAATGAGCAGTTCTTC.

The rearrangement links TRBV28 to TRBJ2-1; 9 bases match TRBD2. V lost 8 bases to trimming and J lost 9 bases; unmatched junction nucleotides: 11. Germline assignment: CDR1 MDHEN and CDR2 SYDVKM. This CDR3 has 14 amino acids. The CDR3 coding sequence is TGTGCCAGCCTCGCCAGCGGGAGGCTGGGTGAGCAGTTCTTC. Translated: CASLASGRLGEQFF.

The CDR3 reads CASRGQGADTQYF. The CDR3, as DNA: TGTGCCAGCAGGGGACAGGGGGCAGATACGCAGTATTTT. This chain joins TRBV28 and TRBJ2-3; 11 nucleotides line up with TRBD1. The CDR3 consists of 13 residues. Germline assignment: CDR1 MDHEN and CDR2 SYDVKM. V shed 6 bases, J shed 4 bases, and the junction held 0 bases outside the gene matches.

The chain has TRBV5-4 and TRBJ2-1; 10 bases agree with TRBD2. V gave up 5 bases and J gave up 6 bases; unmatched junction bases: 5. This CDR3 is built from 14 residues. In germline, CDR1 is SGHNT, CDR2 YYREEE (reference sequence). This CDR3 is CASRDGLAANEQFF. Written as DNA, the CDR3 is TGTGCCAGCAGGGATGGACTAGCGGCCAATGAGCAGTTCTTC.

This clone was picked up one time. The chain has TRBV6-6 and TRBJ1-5; maybe TRBD1 (6 bases). The CDR3 loop spans 12 amino acids. With 7 bases removed from V and 4 bases from J, the gap between germline ends came to 8 bases. CDR1 is MNHNY, CDR2 SVGAGI, per germline (reference sequence). CDR3 residues: CASTQGNQPQHF. CDR3 sequence (DNA): TGTGCCAGCACACAGGGTAATCAGCCCCAGCATTTT.

The rearrangement joins TRBV7-9 to TRBJ2-3; 12 bases are shared with TRBD2. The J segment lost 2 bases and the V segment lost 3 bases, leaving 6 bases of the junction unmatched. Germline values: CDR1 SEHNR, CDR2 FQNEAQ (reference sequence). CDR3 length: 17 amino acids. CDR3: CASSFGTSGYLTDTQYF. DNA of the CDR3: TGTGCCAGCAGCTTCGGGACTAGCGGGTATCTCACAGATACGCAGTATTTT.

The chain links TRBV11-2 to TRBJ2-5; 7 bases agree with TRBD1. J lost 9 bases, V lost 6 bases, and 10 bases had no gene match. CDR1 and CDR2 from the germline V gene are SGHAT and FQNNGV. This CDR3 spans 13 amino acids. This CDR3 is CASSPFEQGSQYF. CDR3 DNA sequence: TGTGCCAGCAGTCCTTTTGAACAGGGGTCCCAGTACTTC.

This clone was counted once. The chain recombines TRBV6-1 with TRBJ1-5, with D tentatively TRBD1 (5 bases). Trimming removed 4 bases from V and 7 bases from J, with 11 bases in between. The CDR3 loop spans 13 amino acids. Per the germline V gene, CDR1 is MNHNS and CDR2 is SASEGT. The CDR3, as DNA: TGTGCCAGCAGTGCGGGGGGGGTCCAGCCCCAGCATTTT. Amino acids: CASSAGGVQPQHF.

The gene calls are TRBV30 and TRBJ1-1; the D is unclear. Looked up from germline, CDR1 is GTSNPN and CDR2 is SVGIG (reference sequence). V lost 4 bases to trimming and J lost 4 bases, with 16 bases between them. The CDR3 runs to 14 residues. The CDR3 DNA is TGTGCCTGGACCCCCCCATGGGCAGTCACTGAAGCTTTCTTT. Encoded protein: CAWTPPWAVTEAFF. The whole variable domain, remainder taken from reference TRBV30 and TRBJ1-1, is SQTIHQWPATLVQPVGSPLSLECTVEGTSNPNLYWYRQAAGRGLQLLFYSVGIGQISSEVPQNLSASRPQDRQFILSSKKLLLSDSGFYLCAWTPPWAVTEAFFGQGTRLTVV.

The chain employs TRBV7-2 and TRBJ1-5; D is ambiguous. The CDR3 is 13 amino acids. Germline loops: CDR1 SGHTA, CDR2 FQGNSA. Deletions cut 1 base from V and 4 bases from J, with 5 bases between. CDR3 region: CASSLGANQPQHF. CDR3 DNA: TGTGCCAGCAGCTTAGGGGCAAATCAGCCCCAGCATTTT.

The V call is TRBV29-1, the J call TRBJ1-5, with a weak D call TRBD1 (5 bases). Germline V gene sequence: CDR1 SQVTM, CDR2 ANQGSEA. The CDR3 runs 12 residues. The V and J ends lost 4 bases and 3 bases respectively, with 7 bases between them. The CDR3 reads CSVGDLNQPQHF. The CDR3 bases are TGCAGCGTTGGGGACCTCAATCAGCCCCAGCATTTT.

Regarding this clone: Sequence at one end of the junction differs from germline and may be a read error. The chain's CDR3 is CASRYSTGGNTEAFF. Here the CDR3 DNA reads TGTGCCAGCAGGTACTCGACAGGCGGGAACACTGAAGCTTTCTTT. The chain employs TRBV6-5 and TRBJ1-1; D perhaps matches TRBD1 (6 bases). The CDR3 is made up of 15 amino acids. Germline V gene data show CDR1 as MNHEY and CDR2 as SVGAGI.

V is TRBV5-3 and J is TRBJ2-1; TRBD2 matches 7 bases. TRBV5-3 is given ORF status, its function remaining uncertain. The CDR3 is 16 amino acids. The V and J ends lost 0 bases and 2 bases, in that order; junction bases with no gene match: 5. CDR3 coding DNA: TGTGCCAGAAGCTTGGGGAGAGGACTAGCCTACAATGAGCAGTTCTTC. Amino acids: CARSLGRGLAYNEQFF.

The chain is built from TRBV15 and TRBJ2-7; D gene ambiguous. This CDR3 contains 13 residues. The germline V and J ends were trimmed by 0 bases and 9 bases, with 12 bases remaining between them. Per germline, CDR1 LNHNV and CDR2 YYDKDF (reference sequence). The CDR3 reads CATSRDRELMQYF. CDR3 nucleotides: TGTGCCACCAGCAGAGATCGCGAACTTATGCAGTACTTC.

This chain joins TRBV7-6 and TRBJ2-5; D unresolved. The V gene lost 5 bases and the J gene lost 5 bases, with 9 bases spanning the gap. The CDR3 extends over 12 amino acids. Germline CDR1 and CDR2: SGHVS and FNYEAQ. CDR3 region: CASSEHEETQYF. The CDR3 DNA reads as TGTGCCAGCAGCGAGCACGAGGAGACCCAGTACTTC.

The chain carries TRBV18 and TRBJ2-5; 9 bases line up with TRBD2. J was trimmed by 5 bases and V by 3 bases; bases with no gene match: 10. The CDR3 is 16 amino acids. CDR1 KGHSH and CDR2 LQKENI come from the germline V gene. The CDR3 DNA sequence: TGTGCCAGCTCACCCCAAAGCGGGAGGTTGGATGAGACCCAGTACTTC. This translates into CASSPQSGRLDETQYF.